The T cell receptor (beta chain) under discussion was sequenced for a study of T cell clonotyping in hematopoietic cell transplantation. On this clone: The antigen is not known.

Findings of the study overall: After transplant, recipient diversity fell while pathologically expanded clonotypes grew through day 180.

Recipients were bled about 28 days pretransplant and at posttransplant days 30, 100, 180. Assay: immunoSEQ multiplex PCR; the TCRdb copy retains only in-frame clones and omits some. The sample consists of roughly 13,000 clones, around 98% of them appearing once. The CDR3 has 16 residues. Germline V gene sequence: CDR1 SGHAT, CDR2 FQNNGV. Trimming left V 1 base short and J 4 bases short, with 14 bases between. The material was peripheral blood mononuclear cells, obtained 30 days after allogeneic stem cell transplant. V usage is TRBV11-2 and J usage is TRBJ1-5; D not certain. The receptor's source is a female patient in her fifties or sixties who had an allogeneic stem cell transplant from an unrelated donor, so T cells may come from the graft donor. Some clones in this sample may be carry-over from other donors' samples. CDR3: CASSLGGGMGNQPQHF. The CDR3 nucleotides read TGTGCCAGCAGCTTAGGTGGAGGGATGGGGAATCAGCCCCAGCATTTT.